This entry concerns a single T cell receptor beta chain. This receptor's antigen is unknown. One base away there is no much larger clone; base qualities are not given. This entry is derived from a study of OX40 agonist ivuxolimab in advanced cancers. Some background on the complete study: Ivuxolimab was an agonistic, fully human IgG2 monoclonal antibody directed against OX40 (CD134), a costimulatory receptor. Intravenous ivuxolimab was administered to patients every 2 weeks at six dose levels: 0.01, 0.1, 0.3, 1.5, 3 and 10 mg/kg. Of the roughly 52 dose-escalation patients, hepatocellular carcinoma was present in about 19, melanoma in approximately 15, renal cell carcinoma in 9 and head and neck cancer in 9. In the dose-escalation cohort, around four fifths of patients were male, and the mean age was around 65 years with a range of roughly 20 to 80. Prior anti-PD-1, anti-PD-L1 or anti-CTLA-4 therapy was permitted, and approximately 42% of dose-escalation patients had received checkpoint inhibitors. Partial responses were achieved by three dose-escalation patients, of whom one had hepatocellular carcinoma and two had cutaneous melanoma. Peripheral TCRbeta sequencing was intended to test whether TCR sequence diversity was altered and clonal T-cell expansion was caused by ivuxolimab. The paper reports the monotherapy dose-escalation portion (N of about 47 patients) of the phase I ivuxolimab trial.

Genomic DNA was extracted from sorted cells for sequencing of the TCRbeta CDR3 region. TCRbeta CDR3 regions were sequenced using the immunoSEQ Assay. TCRdb retrieved this table from immuneACCESS and kept in-frame rearrangements only. Not all clones are present; in checked studies, unresolved V genes account for under half, and no reason is known for the remainder. The sample yields tens of thousands of clones; approximately 81% were counted once. In total, the top ten clones hold 3.5% to 6% of the sample. Patients with a history of autoimmune disease or receiving systemic immunosuppression were excluded from the trial. Peripheral blood for TCR sequencing was drawn from every dose cohort at baseline, at cycle 4 day 1 and at cycle 7 day 1. Samples were obtained from an open-label, multicenter, first-in-human phase I dose-escalation trial of ivuxolimab. Adults with locally advanced or metastatic head and neck squamous cell, hepatocellular, melanoma or renal cell carcinoma were enrolled in the trial. Before TCR sequencing, CD4+ and CD8+ T cells were separately sorted from peripheral blood.

CDR1 and CDR2 were assigned from the germline V gene as LGHNA and YNFKEQ. The CDR3 runs 15 residues from the cysteine to the phenylalanine. Only the CDR3 region is kept as DNA, spanning 45 bases read in frame from base 1. From V the trimming removes 5 bases and from J it removes 6 bases, while the gene matches leave 10 bases of the junction unaccounted for. Findings and caveats that apply to the study as a whole: Clonal expansion of both CD4+ and CD8+ blood T cells was observed from baseline to week 6 at doses 0.1 to 3.0 mg/kg. Low levels of normalized T-cell clonal expansion were also seen in some patients who did not respond. After ivuxolimab, expanded clones were on average more numerous among CD8+ T cells than among CD4+ T cells. In the 0.1-3.0 mg/kg groups, partial responders were among the patients with the lowest normalized peripheral clonal expansion, particularly in CD8+ T cells. Antigen specificity was not determined for the clonally expanded peripheral T cells.

The chain employs TRBV4-2 and TRBJ2-7; the junction holds 10 bases that match TRBD1. This TCR was sampled from an adult with an advanced solid tumor such as melanoma, head and neck, liver or kidney cancer. Sequences were derived from CD4+ or CD8+ T cells sorted from blood, sampled in a trial of the OX40 agonist ivuxolimab. The CDR3 region reads CASSASRDRGREQYF. The DNA sequence is as follows: TGTGCCAGCAGCGCCAGCCGGGACAGGGGCCGCGAGCAGTACTTC.